The 20 T cell receptor beta chains presented below share a single source sample, sequenced in a study of blood T cell repertoires in COVID-19. The table came from immunoSEQ multiplex PCR; TCRdb's copy has only in-frame clones and leaves some out. The sample includes around 190,000 clones, approximately 73% of them seen just once. Sequenced material: PBMCs or T cells enriched from blood (not recorded which). The source is a woman aged 45-65 years with acute COVID-19.

The gene calls are TRBV18 and TRBJ2-3, with 7 bases lining up with TRBD1. CDR3 length equals 16 residues. V lost 6 bases and J lost 0; bases outside the gene matches: 9. Germline V gives CDR1 KGHSH, CDR2 LQKENI. The CDR3 region is CASSRDSLASTDTQYF. CDR3 bases: TGTGCCAGCTCCAGGGACAGTCTAGCTAGCACAGATACGCAGTATTTT. The full variable domain, its missing parts supplied by reference TRBV18 and TRBJ2-3, is NAGVMQNPRHLVRRRGQEARLRCSPMKGHSHVYWYRQLPEEGLKFMVYLQKENIIDESGMPKERFSAEFPKEGPSILRIQQVVRGDSAAYFCASSRDSLASTDTQYFGPGTRLTVL.

The genes are TRBV3-1 (or the pseudogene TRBV3-2) and TRBJ2-7, with a possible D match to TRBD2 (7 bases). CDR3 length equals 16 residues. V was pared by 0 bases and J by 0 bases, with 12 bases between. The V gene's germline CDR1 is LGHDT and CDR2 YNNKEL (reference sequence). CDR3 coding DNA: TGTGCCAGCAGCCAAGAGAGGGCGGGGGCCTCCTACGAGCAGTACGTC. Its protein product is CASSQERAGASYEQYV.

The rearrangement joins TRBV7-2 to TRBJ1-2, with a weak D call TRBD1 (6 bases). Between the trimmed V and J ends, which lost 1 base and 7 bases, there was a span of 7 bases. The CDR3 is 12 amino acids. Germline CDR1 SGHTA, CDR2 FQGNSA. CDR3 DNA sequence: TGTGCCAGCAGCTTAGACAGGGTTGGCTACACCTTC. Amino acids: CASSLDRVGYTF. The complete variable domain, with remaining parts taken from reference TRBV7-2 and TRBJ1-2, reads GAGVSQSPSNKVTEKGKDVELRCDPISGHTALYWYRQSLGQGLEFLIYFQGNSAPDKSGLPSDRFSAERTGGSVSTLTIQRTQQEDSAVYLCASSLDRVGYTFGSGTRLTVV.

The sample holds many counts of this clone. The chain couples TRBV2 to TRBJ2-7; D gene ambiguous. This CDR3 has 13 amino acids. The ends were cut back, 5 bases at V and 0 bases at J, with 8 bases in the middle. Germline-derived CDR1 and CDR2 are SNHLY and FYNNEI. DNA of the CDR3: TGTGCCAGCAGTATCGCTAACTCCTACGAGCAGTACGTC. This codes for CASSIANSYEQYV.

The V call is TRBV6-5, the J call TRBJ2-2, with 10 bases lining up with TRBD2. The J segment lost 6 bases and the V segment lost 6 bases, leaving 7 bases of the junction unmatched. Germline CDR1 is MNHEY and CDR2 is SVGAGI. The CDR3 runs 15 residues. The CDR3 DNA follows: TGTGCCAGCAGGATTGGGACTAGCGTTGCCGGGGAGCTGTTTTTT. It translates to CASRIGTSVAGELFF.

This chain connects TRBV29-1 to TRBJ1-1; no definite D call. V was trimmed by 5 bases and J by 3 bases, leaving 4 bases between them. The CDR3 is 10 amino acids. Germline values: CDR1 SQVTM, CDR2 ANQGSEA. The CDR3 DNA reads as TGCAGCGTTCGGGACACTGAAGCTTTCTTT. Its translation: CSVRDTEAFF. Together with reference TRBV29-1 and TRBJ1-1, the CDR3 gives the full variable domain: SAVISQKPSRDICQRGTSLTIQCQVDSQVTMMFWYRQQPGQSLTLIATANQGSEATYESGFVIDKFPISRPNLTFSTLTVSNMSPEDSSIYLCSVRDTEAFFGQGTRLTVV.

This sequence joins TRBV6-1 and TRBJ1-4, with D unresolved. Trimming stripped 0 bases from V and 4 bases from J, with 9 bases between. This CDR3 comprises 15 residues. Germline V gene sequence: CDR1 MNHNS, CDR2 SASEGT. The CDR3 here is CASSEALGSNEKLFF. CDR3 nucleotides: TGTGCCAGCAGTGAAGCGCTGGGGAGTAATGAAAAACTGTTTTTT.

The genes are TRBV18 and TRBJ1-2; 9 bases align to TRBD1. This CDR3 region has 14 residues. Looked up from germline, CDR1 is KGHSH and CDR2 is LQKENI. J was trimmed by 8 bases and V by 4 bases; bases with no gene match: 8. The CDR3 spells CASSRGQGSYGYTF. In DNA, the CDR3 is TGTGCCAGCTCACGGGGACAGGGATCCTACGGCTACACCTTC.

CDR3 region: CASSNGQDNEKLFF. In DNA, the CDR3 is TGTGCCAGCAGTAATGGACAAGATAATGAAAAACTGTTTTTT. The V call is TRBV28, the J call TRBJ1-4; D might be TRBD1 (5 bases). Germline V CDR1 and CDR2: MDHEN, SYDVKM. Trimming took off 5 bases at V and 4 bases at J, with 11 bases between the two ends. The CDR3 totals 14 residues.

The chain combines TRBV7-8 with TRBJ1-3; tentative D call: TRBD1 (5 bases). Germline V gives CDR1 SGHVS, CDR2 FQNEAQ. This CDR3 region has 12 residues. V lost 8 bases to trimming and J lost 8 bases, with 13 bases between them. The CDR3 sequence is CASGRDTDTIYF. The DNA of the CDR3 is TGTGCCAGCGGCAGGGATACGGACACCATATATTTT. The full variable domain, its missing parts supplied by reference TRBV7-8 and TRBJ1-3, is GAGVSQSPRYKVAKRGQDVALRCDPISGHVSLFWYQQALGQGPEFLTYFQNEAQLDKSGLPSDRFFAERPEGSVSTLKIQRTQQEDSAVYLCASGRDTDTIYFGEGSWLTVV.

The genes are TRBV6-5 and TRBJ2-3; a possible D gene is TRBD2 (6 bases). V was trimmed by 5 bases and J by 2 bases, leaving 14 bases between them. Germline-derived CDR1 and CDR2 are MNHEY and SVGAGI. This CDR3 spans 15 amino acids. The CDR3 is CASSRTGVLTDTQYF. The CDR3 region has the DNA TGTGCCAGCAGTCGAACGGGGGTACTCACAGATACGCAGTATTTT.

The V and J genes are TRBV11-2 and TRBJ2-3; TRBD2 might be the D (7 bases). The V end was cut by 5 bases, the J end by 4 bases, with 19 bases between. Germline V gene lookup returns CDR1 SGHAT and CDR2 FQNNGV. The CDR3 sequence is 16 residues long. In nucleotides, the CDR3 is TGTGCCAGCAGCCCCGTAAGGGGGGGGCTGTCAGATACGCAGTATTTT. Its translation is CASSPVRGGLSDTQYF.

This clone was seen only once. J is TRBJ1-6 and V is TRBV20-1; no reliable D call. V lost 3 bases and J 4 bases, leaving 16 bases between the germline ends. The CDR3 runs 16 residues. In germline, CDR1 is DFQATT, CDR2 SNEGSKA (reference sequence). CDR3 protein: CSASGDRRVYNSPLHF. CDR3 DNA: TGCAGTGCTAGTGGGGATCGGAGGGTATATAATTCACCCCTCCACTTT.

The V gene is TRBV9, the J gene TRBJ1-2, with D maybe TRBD1 (6 bases). Trimming pared 1 base from V and 8 bases from J, leaving 12 bases between. The CDR3 extends over 13 amino acids. Per germline, CDR1 SGDLS and CDR2 YYNGEE. Here the CDR3 reads CASSVISGAGYTF. As DNA, the CDR3 is TGTGCCAGCAGCGTAATTTCAGGGGCCGGCTACACCTTC.

The chain joins TRBV7-9 to TRBJ1-4, with TRBD1 identical over 8 bases. J was trimmed by 1 base and V by 5 bases; bases with no gene match: 6. This CDR3 comprises 16 residues. The germline V gene has CDR1 SEHNR and CDR2 FQNEAQ (reference sequence). The CDR3 spells CASSVSGGRTNEKLFF. The CDR3, as DNA: TGTGCCAGCAGCGTCTCAGGGGGCCGAACTAATGAAAAACTGTTTTTT. Full variable domain (missing parts from reference TRBV7-9 and TRBJ1-4): DTGVSQNPRHKITKRGQNVTFRCDPISEHNRLYWYRQTLGQGPEFLTYFQNEAQLEKSRLLSDRFSAERPKGSFSTLEIQRTEQGDSAMYLCASSVSGGRTNEKLFFGSGTQLSVL.

V usage is TRBV10-2 and J usage is TRBJ1-4; the D gene is possibly TRBD1 (6 bases). Germline-derived CDR1 and CDR2 are WSHSY and SAAADI. This CDR3 has 14 amino acids. Trimming pared 6 bases from V and 8 bases from J, leaving 16 bases between. The CDR3 is CASRPGGATEKLFF. CDR3 nucleotide sequence: TGCGCCAGCAGACCGGGGGGCGCAACCGAAAAACTGTTTTTT.

The chain joins TRBV19 to TRBJ1-1; TRBD1 matches at 9 bases. After removal of 5 bases from V and 5 bases from J, the junction contained 3 bases not matched to a gene. CDR1 is LNHDA and CDR2 is SQIVND in the germline V gene (reference sequence). The CDR3 is 13 amino acids. The CDR3 sequence: CASSPGQGTEAFF. The CDR3 DNA sequence: TGTGCCAGTAGTCCCGGACAGGGGACTGAAGCTTTCTTT.

The rearrangement links TRBV19 to TRBJ2-1, with unresolved D. Trimming took off 4 bases at V and 3 bases at J, with 10 bases between the two ends. Germline lookup yields CDR1 LNHDA and CDR2 SQIVND (reference sequence). This CDR3 is 14 amino acids long. CDR3 amino acids: CASSTRFSYNEQFF. DNA for the CDR3: TGTGCCAGTAGTACTCGCTTTAGCTACAATGAGCAGTTCTTC.

The chain joins TRBV7-9 to TRBJ1-5; unclear D gene. The CDR3 loop spans 16 amino acids. V was trimmed by 1 base and J by 4 bases, leaving 14 bases between them. The germline V gene has CDR1 SEHNR and CDR2 FQNEAQ (reference sequence). This CDR3 reads CASSLGAGGVNQPQHF. The CDR3 coding sequence is TGTGCCAGCAGCTTAGGAGCGGGCGGAGTGAATCAGCCCCAGCATTTT.

The chain has TRBV3-1 (or the pseudogene TRBV3-2) and TRBJ2-2; perhaps TRBD2 as D (5 bases). Germline V CDR1 and CDR2: LGHDT, YNNKEL (reference sequence). There are 16 residues in the CDR3. The ends were cut back, 3 bases at V and 0 bases at J, with 11 bases in the middle. This CDR3 reads CASSQGVGTNTGELFF. The DNA of the CDR3 is TGTGCCAGCAGCCAGGGAGTTGGGACGAACACCGGGGAGCTGTTTTTT.